This paragraph covers one T cell receptor (beta chain) sequence. The data originate from a study of blood T cell repertoires in COVID-19. In the original analysis: Reference gene primer amplification gave estimated nucleated cell counts. Sequencing used immunoSEQ multiplex PCR; TCRdb keeps in-frame clones, though not all of them. The DNA was the basis for D and trimming; V, J and clone size are from that table. This table holds some 40,000 clones, roughly nine tenths found once. The specimen sequenced was peripheral blood. The sequence came from a man in his sixties or seventies with acute or convalescent COVID-19.

CDR3 bases: TGCGCCAGCAGCCAAAACTGGAACACTGAAGCTTTCTTT. This codes for CASSQNWNTEAFF. This chain joins TRBV4-3 and TRBJ1-1; no clear D. From germline, CDR1 is LGHNA and CDR2 YSLEER. Trimming shortened V by 2 bases and J by 1 base, and 5 bases separated the two germline ends. The CDR3 loop spans 13 amino acids.